This TCR beta chain is drawn from a study of STAT5B mutations in CD4+ large granular lymphocyte leukemia. Study details: The CDR3 'QG' motif was associated with a particular HLA allele among healthy donors.

The table came from immunoSEQ multiplex PCR; TCRdb's copy has only in-frame clones and leaves some out. This table holds around 30,000 clones, roughly 74% found once. The V gene's germline CDR1 is KGHSH and CDR2 LQKENI. The CDR3 is made up of 15 amino acids. V lost 6 bases and J lost 5, with 19 bases in between. On this clone itself: Its target is not known.

Study-level points and caveats: Without putative leukemic clones, patient CD4-sorted repertoires remained more clonal than healthy CD4+ repertoires.

The sample consisted of CD4+ T cells from blood buffy coats. The genes are TRBV18 and TRBJ2-5; possibly TRBD2 for D (6 bases). This receptor was taken from a human donor in good health. The CDR3 protein is CASSSLASRAETQYF. The CDR3 bases are TGTGCCAGCTCCTCACTAGCAAGTCGAGCGGAGACCCAGTACTTC.